At least ten counts were recorded for the clone carrying this T cell receptor (beta chain). Antigen unknown. TCRdb independently ran MiXCR on the 5' RACE reads; one entry per CDR3 protein. The table includes over 150,000 distinct CDR3 sequences, around 18% detected once. The data derive from a study of T-cell memory formation after mild COVID-19. V lost 1 base and J lost 3, with 13 bases in between. Per the germline V gene, CDR1 is SGHTA and CDR2 is FQGNSA. The CDR3 spans 16 residues. Notes on the study in general: Specificity for SARS-CoV-2 was not confirmed among the second-wave clones peaking on day 37.

The sequence was collected from a man aged 18 to 29 who had mild COVID-19 (a few samples of this study predate the infection). Cell type and time point are not known. This chain joins TRBV7-2 and TRBJ1-3, with D tentatively TRBD1 (5 bases). The sample consisted of PBMCs or a T cell subset sorted from them (not recorded which). The CDR3 DNA is TGTGCCAGCAGCTTAGAGGCTCCAGGGTTTGGAAACACCATATATTTT. Its protein product is CASSLEAPGFGNTIYF.